This entry lists 2 T cell receptor beta chains sequenced from one sample in a study of control samples from healthy donors and cancer patients. TCRdb's table, derived via immunoSEQ multiplex PCR, lists solely in-frame clones and lacks some. The sample contains 120,000 or so clones, approximately 90% of which appear only once. The sequenced sample was blood. The receptors were gathered from a young man in good health.

The chain recombines TRBV30 with TRBJ1-5; the D is unclear. Germline V gene data show CDR1 as GTSNPN and CDR2 as SVGIG (reference sequence). The CDR3 length is 14 residues. The V gene lost 4 bases and the J gene lost 2 bases, with 12 bases spanning the gap. The chain's CDR3 is CAWNEGRGNQPQHF. The CDR3 region has the DNA TGTGCCTGGAACGAAGGTAGGGGCAATCAGCCCCAGCATTTT.

V gene TRBV19 combines with J gene TRBJ1-5, with D unclear. V lost 7 bases, J lost 0 bases, and 7 bases lay in between. Germline CDR1 and CDR2: LNHDA and SQIVND (reference sequence). This CDR3 is built from 13 residues. This CDR3 reads CASNQDSNQPQHF. The CDR3 nucleotides are TGTGCCAGTAATCAGGATAGCAATCAGCCCCAGCATTTT.